This passage covers 22 T cell receptor beta chains from one sample sequenced in a study of T-cell reconstitution after alpha-beta-depleted transplantation in children. Unique molecular identifiers were used in preparing the TCRbeta library. MiXCR, applied by TCRdb to the PCR reads, yields one record per CDR3 protein. The table records hundreds of thousands of distinct CDR3 sequences, 16% of them present only once. The input for sequencing was PBMCs from the stem cell graft donor, taken from the stem cell graft. These receptors came from a human donor who donated a stem cell graft to a child with acute myeloid leukemia.

The chain recombines TRBV6-5 with TRBJ1-4; the match to TRBD1 covers 7 bases. The germline V gene has CDR1 MNHEY and CDR2 SVGAGI. The length of the CDR3 is 11 residues. V dropped 6 bases and J dropped 11; count of bases not matched to a gene: 3. CDR3: CASSSGGKLFF. The CDR3 DNA is TGTGCCAGCAGCTCAGGGGGGAAACTGTTTTTT.

This clonotype was observed a few times. The DNA is omitted, as the CDR3 cannot be located on it reliably, and the CDR3 follows TCRdb's listing. The J gene is TRBJ2-7, the V gene TRBV28; TRBD1, the D gene given by the table, was not confirmed from the DNA. The CDR3 spans 12 residues, counting both ends. Germline assignment: CDR1 MDHEN and CDR2 SYDVKM. The CDR3 loop reads CASTSFGQGASF.

This clonotype was counted many times. The chain uses TRBV20-1 and TRBJ2-2; TRBD1 or TRBD2 may be the D gene (5 bases each). The V gene lost 3 bases and the J gene lost 2 bases, with 10 bases spanning the gap. Germline assignment: CDR1 DFQATT and CDR2 SNEGSKA (reference sequence). The CDR3 runs 14 residues. The CDR3 DNA reads TGCAGTGCTAGGGGGACCGTTAACACCGGGGAGCTGTTTTTT. Translating gives CSARGTVNTGELFF.

This clonotype was seen only a few times. The CDR3 DNA reads as TGCGCCAGCGGTGCAGGTAGCGATGAGCAGTTCTTC. As protein: CASGAGSDEQFF. The rearrangement joins TRBV5-1 to TRBJ2-1; D is possibly TRBD2 (5 bases). V lost 7 bases and J 8 bases, leaving 13 bases between the germline ends. This CDR3 contains 12 residues. Germline V lookup: CDR1 SGHRS, CDR2 YFSETQ.

In its sample, this clonotype was seen many times. This chain links TRBV20-1 with TRBJ2-3; D remains unclear. Trimming took off 6 bases at V and 1 base at J, with 11 bases between the two ends. The CDR3 loop spans 13 amino acids. CDR1 and CDR2 from the germline V gene are DFQATT and SNEGSKA (reference sequence). The CDR3 loop reads CSAKGAGTDTQYF. The DNA for the CDR3 is TGCAGTGCCAAGGGTGCAGGCACAGATACGCAGTATTTT.

This clonotype was detected many times. The chain links TRBV4-3 to TRBJ2-7; D might be TRBD2 (5 bases). The CDR3 consists of 15 residues. The germline V and J ends were trimmed by 0 bases and 0 bases, with 9 bases remaining between them. CDR1 is LGHNA and CDR2 is YSLEER in the germline V gene. CDR3 bases: TGCGCCAGCAGCCAAGAGAGGGTCCGCTCCTACGAGCAGTACTTC. Its protein product is CASSQERVRSYEQYF.

This clonotype was seen repeatedly, ten times or more. The chain couples TRBV28 to TRBJ2-7, with D possibly matching TRBD1 (5 bases). Germline loops: CDR1 MDHEN, CDR2 SYDVKM. The CDR3 has 14 amino acids. The V gene lost 1 base and the J gene lost 2 bases, with 9 bases spanning the gap. The CDR3 DNA sequence: TGTGCCAGCAGTTTATACGACAGACCCTACGAGCAGTACGTC. The encoded protein is CASSLYDRPYEQYV.

The chain has TRBV15 and TRBJ2-2; 10 positions match TRBD1. The germline V gene has CDR1 LNHNV and CDR2 YYDKDF (reference sequence). This CDR3 contains 15 residues. The V and J ends lost 3 bases and 7 bases, in that order; junction bases with no gene match: 5. CDR3 DNA sequence: TGTGCCACCAGCAGGGACAGGGGGACAATCGGGGAGCTGTTTTTT. Amino acid sequence: CATSRDRGTIGELFF.

This clonotype was counted between two and nine times. This chain joins TRBV7-2 and TRBJ2-2, with D possibly matching TRBD1 (5 bases). Germline values: CDR1 SGHTA, CDR2 FQGNSA. The V gene lost 5 bases and the J gene lost 2 bases, with 12 bases spanning the gap. This CDR3 contains 15 residues. The CDR3 region has the DNA TGTGCCAGCAGCCTCCGGACATTTAACACCGGGGAGCTGTTTTTT. Its protein product is CASSLRTFNTGELFF.

This clonotype has ten or more counts. The chain uses TRBV4-2 and TRBJ2-3; 12 bases align to TRBD2. This CDR3 is built from 19 residues. In germline, CDR1 is LGHNA, CDR2 YNFKEQ. V dropped 4 bases and J dropped 0; count of bases not matched to a gene: 11. The chain's CDR3 is CASSLTGTSGLPSTDTQYF. The DNA for the CDR3 is TGTGCCAGCAGCCTTACTGGGACTAGCGGGTTACCTAGCACAGATACGCAGTATTTT.

This clonotype was seen many times. The V gene is TRBV12-3 or TRBV12-4, the J gene TRBJ2-2; 7 nucleotides match TRBD2. The V segment lost 4 bases and the J segment 3 bases; nucleotides outside the gene matches: 2. The CDR3 covers 14 residues. This CDR3 is CASSSGGHTGELFF. In DNA form, the CDR3 reads TGTGCCAGCAGTTCGGGGGGACACACCGGGGAGCTGTTTTTT.

This clonotype was counted a single time. At one end the junction does not follow the germline gene, possibly because of a read error. The V call is TRBV20-1, the J call TRBJ2-1, with TRBD2 identical over 13 bases. Germline V lookup: CDR1 DFQATT, CDR2 SNEGSKA (reference sequence). The CDR3 has 14 amino acids. The CDR3 DNA follows: TGCGGTGCGGGGACTAGCGGGGCCTACAATGAGCAGTTCTTC. It is translated as CGAGTSGAYNEQFF.

This clonotype was counted only a few times. The V and J genes are TRBV5-1 and TRBJ2-2, with 12 bases fitting TRBD2. This CDR3 contains 20 residues. Germline V gene lookup returns CDR1 SGHRS and CDR2 YFSETQ. V gave up 0 bases and J gave up 3 bases; unmatched junction bases: 12. The CDR3: CASSLVLAGGPIGDTGELFF. The CDR3 DNA reads TGCGCCAGCAGCTTGGTGCTAGCGGGGGGGCCTATCGGTGACACCGGGGAGCTGTTTTTT.

This clonotype was seen many times. This chain connects TRBV29-1 to TRBJ2-5; TRBD1 is a possible D gene (5 bases). Germline assignment: CDR1 SQVTM and CDR2 ANQGSEA. V gave up 4 bases and J gave up 5 bases, with 14 bases separating them. The CDR3 is 13 amino acids. CDR3: CSVARGRRETQYF. CDR3 DNA sequence: TGCAGCGTTGCTAGGGGCCGTAGGGAGACCCAGTACTTC.

This clonotype was detected only a few times. This sequence joins TRBV5-1 and TRBJ2-3; D ambiguous. CDR1 SGHRS and CDR2 YFSETQ come from the germline V gene. This CDR3 is built from 13 residues. Trimming cost V 3 bases and J 11 bases, with 16 bases left between them. The CDR3 DNA reads TGCGCCAGCAGCTCGAAAGATAGCATCGAGCAGTATTTT. This gives the protein CASSSKDSIEQYF.

The V call is TRBV20-1, the J call TRBJ1-4; D unresolved. Germline CDR1 reads DFQATT; CDR2 reads SNEGSKA (reference sequence). The length of the CDR3 is 12 residues. V was trimmed by 3 bases and J by 8 bases, leaving 10 bases between them. CDR3 sequence: CSARDTGEKLFF. For the CDR3, the DNA is TGCAGTGCTAGGGATACCGGCGAAAAACTGTTTTTT.

This clonotype was observed many times. The chain employs TRBV20-1 and TRBJ2-1; 10 positions match TRBD2. The V gene end was trimmed by 3 bases and the J gene end by 6 bases; junction bases not matched to a gene: 8. This CDR3 contains 15 residues. In germline, CDR1 is DFQATT, CDR2 SNEGSKA (reference sequence). The DNA of the CDR3 is TGCAGTGCTAGGTTTAGCGGGGGGCTATCCAATGAGCAGTTCTTC. Amino acids: CSARFSGGLSNEQFF.

CDR3 in amino acids: CASSWRTGGTDTQYF. CDR3 DNA: TGTGCCAGCAGTTGGCGGACAGGGGGAACAGATACGCAGTATTTT. The rearrangement uses TRBV6-2 or TRBV6-3 and TRBJ2-3, with 10 bases matching TRBD1. This CDR3 has 15 amino acids. The germline gives CDR1 MNHEY, CDR2 SVGEGT. Trimming removed 4 bases from V and 3 bases from J; junction bases left unmatched: 4.

This clonotype showed up many times. The rearrangement uses TRBV29-1 and TRBJ2-1; perhaps TRBD2 as D (5 bases). The V end lost 6 bases, the J end lost 7 bases, and 16 bases lay between the germline ends. The germline V gene encodes CDR1 SQVTM and CDR2 ANQGSEA. The CDR3 loop spans 13 amino acids. CDR3: CSVSPNGENEQFF. The CDR3 DNA is TGCAGCGTATCTCCTAACGGGGAAAATGAGCAGTTCTTC.

This clonotype was seen repeatedly, ten times or more. The gene calls are TRBV7-9 and TRBJ2-1, with 11 nucleotides matching TRBD2. Germline V CDR1 and CDR2: SEHNR, FQNEAQ (reference sequence). The CDR3 covers 16 residues. The junction had 9 bases not matched to a gene; V was cut back by 4 bases and J by 7 bases. The CDR3 coding sequence is TGTGCCAGCAGCTCACATCCTAGCGGGGGGTATAATGAGCAGTTCTTC. It codes for CASSSHPSGGYNEQFF.

This clonotype was observed once. The CDR3: CASGSTGTSYEQYF. For the CDR3, the DNA is TGCGCCAGCGGATCGACAGGGACCTCCTACGAGCAGTACTTC. The V and J genes are TRBV5-1 and TRBJ2-7; 7 bases fit TRBD1. With 7 bases clipped from V and 0 bases from J, the junction kept 7 bases outside the gene matches. This CDR3 has 14 amino acids. The germline V gene encodes CDR1 SGHRS and CDR2 YFSETQ.

This chain uses TRBV5-6 with TRBJ1-4, with D perhaps TRBD1 (5 bases). Trimming took off 9 bases at V and 10 bases at J, with 22 bases between the two ends. In germline, CDR1 is SGHDT, CDR2 YYEEEE. This CDR3 is built from 14 residues. The CDR3 DNA reads as TGTGCCATGGGCTCCGGGACCTTCATTGGAAAACTGTTTTTT. Encoded protein: CAMGSGTFIGKLFF.